Each of the 30 T cell receptor beta chains below was sequenced from the same sample in a study of blood T cell repertoires in COVID-19. Assay: immunoSEQ multiplex PCR; the TCRdb copy retains only in-frame clones and omits some. Among some 150,000 clones listed, 65% to 85% were seen once. Material for sequencing was PBMCs or T cells enriched from blood (not recorded which). The receptors shown here come from a woman between 45 and 65 years old who had been exposed to COVID-19.

CDR3 nucleotide sequence: TGTGCCAGCAGCTATATAGGGGACTCCTCTGGAAACACCATATATTTT. Amino acid sequence: CASSYIGDSSGNTIYF. J is TRBJ1-3 and V is TRBV21-1. TRBV21-1 is a listed pseudogene. The CDR3 length is 16 residues.

In this sample, this clone turned up once. The rearrangement uses TRBV18 and TRBJ1-3; 7 bases align to TRBD1. The CDR3 is 18 residues long. Losses at the gene ends were 4 bases for V and 0 bases for J; bases not matched to a gene: 12. Germline V gene data show CDR1 as KGHSH and CDR2 as LQKENI. CDR3 protein: CASSRAGEYRGSGNTIYF. The CDR3 bases are TGTGCCAGCTCACGAGCCGGGGAATACAGGGGCTCTGGAAACACCATATATTTT.

The sample holds a few counts of this clone. The chain has TRBV5-5 and TRBJ1-3, with 10 bases lining up with TRBD1. Germline CDR1 reads SGHKS; CDR2 reads YYEKEE (reference sequence). The CDR3 loop spans 14 amino acids. J gave up 5 bases and V 4 bases, and 3 bases lay outside the gene matches. Here the CDR3 reads CASSRTGGRNTIYF. The CDR3 bases are TGTGCCAGCAGCCGGACAGGGGGAAGAAACACCATATATTTT.

The chain is built from TRBV11-3 and TRBJ2-2; D perhaps matches TRBD2 (6 bases). This CDR3 has 16 residues. Trimming stripped 4 bases from V and 0 bases from J, with 12 bases between. Looked up from germline, CDR1 is SGHNT and CDR2 is YENEEA. The CDR3 is CASSWSTGANTGELFF. DNA for the CDR3: TGTGCCAGCAGCTGGTCCACGGGGGCGAACACCGGGGAGCTGTTTTTT.

The V call is TRBV19, the J call TRBJ1-5; the D gene is possibly TRBD1 (5 bases). Germline assignment: CDR1 LNHDA and CDR2 SQIVND (reference sequence). This CDR3 is built from 15 residues. Trimming cost V 4 bases and J 2 bases, with 12 bases left between them. CDR3 nucleotides: TGTGCCAGTAGTAGGCAGGGATCGGGCAATCAGCCCCAGCATTTT. Encoded protein: CASSRQGSGNQPQHF.

DNA of the CDR3: TGTGCCAGCAGCTTACAGAAGGGGGCGCTTGGTGAAAAACTGTTTTTT. Its translation: CASSLQKGALGEKLFF. The chain uses TRBV7-2 and TRBJ1-4; 7 bases are a match to TRBD1. CDR1 and CDR2 (germline): SGHTA, FQGNSA. The CDR3 contains 16 residues. V shed 2 bases and J 7 bases; nucleotides not matched to a gene: 10.

The chain recombines TRBV7-3 with TRBJ2-1, with TRBD1 as a possible D gene (6 bases). This CDR3 spans 12 amino acids. CDR1 SGHTA and CDR2 FQGTGA come from the germline V gene. V was pared by 2 bases and J by 8 bases, with 7 bases between. The CDR3: CASSLGGHEQFF. The CDR3 DNA reads TGTGCCAGCAGCTTAGGGGGCCATGAGCAGTTCTTC.

V gene TRBV6-1 combines with J gene TRBJ2-3; 8 bases line up with TRBD2. From germline, CDR1 is MNHNS and CDR2 SASEGT. There are 15 residues in the CDR3. V lost 3 bases and J lost 4; bases outside the gene matches: 6. The CDR3 region is CASSDRGGRSDTQYF. The CDR3 coding sequence is TGTGCCAGCAGTGACCGGGGGGGCCGGTCAGATACGCAGTATTTT.

CDR3 sequence: CASSQFGTSGRPSGVYEQYF. The CDR3 DNA is TGCGCCAGCAGCCAATTTGGGACTAGCGGGAGACCCTCGGGCGTCTACGAGCAGTACTTC. The chain joins TRBV4-1 to TRBJ2-7; 14 bases are a match to TRBD2. The junction had 15 bases not matched to a gene; V was cut back by 2 bases and J by 3 bases. Germline V lookup: CDR1 MGHRA, CDR2 YSYEKL. The CDR3 is 20 residues long.

This clone came up once. V gene TRBV27 combines with J gene TRBJ1-1; perhaps TRBD1 as D (5 bases). The germline V and J ends were trimmed by 3 bases and 5 bases, with 10 bases remaining between them. The CDR3 loop spans 13 amino acids. The germline CDR1 and CDR2 sequences are MNHEY and SMNVEV (reference sequence). The CDR3 DNA sequence: TGTGCCAGCAGTTTTGGGGGGAGGACTGAAGCTTTCTTT. Translation gives CASSFGGRTEAFF.

V usage is TRBV3-1 (or the pseudogene TRBV3-2) and J usage is TRBJ1-1; 10 positions match TRBD1. Germline V gene lookup returns CDR1 LGHDT and CDR2 YNNKEL (reference sequence). The J segment lost 0 bases and the V segment lost 1 base, leaving 5 bases of the junction unmatched. CDR3 size: 17 residues. In DNA, the CDR3 is TGTGCCAGCAGCCAAGCGGGACAGGGGTGGGTGAACACTGAAGCTTTCTTT. Protein: CASSQAGQGWVNTEAFF.

The gene calls are TRBV7-8 and TRBJ2-5; 9 positions agree with TRBD2. CDR1 is SGHVS, CDR2 FQNEAQ, per germline. Trimming at V came to 8 bases and at J to 5 bases, leaving 12 bases not matched to a gene. The CDR3 length is 15 residues. In DNA form, the CDR3 reads TGTGCCAGCGTTCGTGCGCGGGGGGGGATGGAGACCCAGTACTTC. Translating gives CASVRARGGMETQYF.

The chain couples TRBV11-2 to TRBJ2-1, with 10 bases lining up with TRBD2. V shed 8 bases, J shed 6 bases, and the junction held 7 bases outside the gene matches. The CDR3 is 14 amino acids. Germline CDR1 reads SGHAT; CDR2 reads FQNNGV. The CDR3 protein is CASGPPSGSNEQFF. Here the CDR3 DNA reads TGTGCCAGCGGTCCGCCTAGCGGGAGCAATGAGCAGTTCTTC.

The chain joins TRBV6-5 to TRBJ2-1; TRBD1 aligns across 9 bases. Trimming cost V 11 bases and J 8 bases; bases outside gene matches: 13. The CDR3 spans 14 residues. The germline V gene encodes CDR1 MNHEY and CDR2 SVGAGI. The CDR3 bases are TGTGCCGGGTCTCCGGGACAGGGTAGCGATGAGCAGTTCTTC. Translating it yields CAGSPGQGSDEQFF.

The chain carries TRBV15 and TRBJ2-3, with D tentatively TRBD1 (6 bases). In germline, CDR1 is LNHNV, CDR2 YYDKDF (reference sequence). V was cut by 0 bases and J by 0 bases, with 10 bases left in between. The CDR3 loop spans 16 amino acids. The CDR3 loop reads CATSRDRTVSTDTQYF. CDR3 nucleotides: TGTGCCACCAGCAGAGACCGGACAGTTAGCACAGATACGCAGTATTTT.

J is TRBJ1-1 and V is TRBV5-5, with 7 positions matching TRBD1. The V and J ends lost 5 bases and 1 base, in that order; junction bases with no gene match: 14. The germline CDR1 and CDR2 sequences are SGHKS and YYEKEE (reference sequence). The CDR3 contains 17 residues. In DNA, the CDR3 is TGTGCCAGCAGAGTGACAGGGATACAAACGAGGAACACTGAAGCTTTCTTT. The encoded protein is CASRVTGIQTRNTEAFF. Complete variable domain (other parts from reference TRBV5-5 and TRBJ1-1): DAGVTQSPTHLIKTRGQQVTLRCSPISGHKSVSWYQQVLGQGPQFIFQYYEKEERGRGNFPDRFSARQFPNYSSELNVNALLLGDSALYLCASRVTGIQTRNTEAFFGQGTRLTVV.

The J gene is TRBJ1-4, the V gene TRBV27, with D perhaps TRBD1 (6 bases). Germline V lookup: CDR1 MNHEY, CDR2 SMNVEV (reference sequence). This CDR3 has 15 amino acids. V dropped 0 bases and J dropped 4 bases, with 9 bases sitting between them. CDR3 sequence: CASSLSPGVNEKLFF. Written as DNA, the CDR3 is TGTGCCAGCAGTTTATCCCCAGGGGTTAATGAAAAACTGTTTTTT.

The chain joins TRBV4-3 to TRBJ2-2, with TRBD1 matching 8 bases. J gave up 4 bases and V 1 base, and 2 bases lay outside the gene matches. Germline CDR1 LGHNA, CDR2 YSLEER. CDR3 length: 15 residues. In DNA, the CDR3 is TGCGCCAGCAGCCAAGGGACAGGGAGCACCGGGGAGCTGTTTTTT. As protein: CASSQGTGSTGELFF.

The V gene is TRBV2, the J gene TRBJ1-2; 9 bases are a match to TRBD1. The J segment lost 5 bases and the V segment lost 6 bases, leaving 7 bases of the junction unmatched. The CDR3 covers 14 residues. Germline values: CDR1 SNHLY, CDR2 FYNNEI. CDR3 region: CASSSGTGLYGYTF. In DNA form, the CDR3 reads TGTGCCAGCAGCTCCGGGACAGGGTTGTATGGCTACACCTTC.

The rearrangement links TRBV27 to TRBJ1-2; tentative D call: TRBD1 (5 bases). Trimming stripped 6 bases from V and 4 bases from J, with 12 bases between. Looked up from germline, CDR1 is MNHEY and CDR2 is SMNVEV (reference sequence). The CDR3 extends over 13 amino acids. The CDR3 spells CASRQGRSYGYTF. The DNA for the CDR3 is TGTGCCAGCAGGCAGGGCCGCTCCTATGGCTACACCTTC.

The J gene is TRBJ1-1, the V gene TRBV9; D is undetermined. This CDR3 spans 13 amino acids. Germline-derived CDR1 and CDR2 are SGDLS and YYNGEE. V lost 1 base, J lost 3 bases, and 7 bases lay in between. CDR3 in DNA: TGTGCCAGCAGCGTAAGACTAGACACTGAAGCTTTCTTT. It codes for CASSVRLDTEAFF.

The rearrangement uses TRBV3-1 (or the pseudogene TRBV3-2) and TRBJ2-5, with D possibly matching TRBD2 (7 bases). Germline assignment: CDR1 LGHDT and CDR2 YNNKEL (reference sequence). This CDR3 region has 13 residues. Trimming cost V 9 bases and J 4 bases, with 15 bases left between them. The CDR3 DNA sequence: TGTGCCAGTCAGCCGGGGGGCTCAGAGACCCAGTACTTC. Its translation is CASQPGGSETQYF.

The rearrangement uses TRBV27 and TRBJ2-7; 9 nucleotides line up with TRBD2. The CDR3 covers 15 residues. J was trimmed by 4 bases and V by 5 bases; bases with no gene match: 9. Germline CDR1 is MNHEY and CDR2 is SMNVEV (reference sequence). This chain's CDR3 is CASSMTSGISYEQYF. CDR3 nucleotides: TGTGCCAGCAGTATGACTAGCGGCATCTCTTACGAGCAGTACTTC.

The chain carries TRBV7-2 and TRBJ2-7; D is unclear. The length of the CDR3 is 13 residues. The germline gives CDR1 SGHTA, CDR2 FQGNSA. V was cut by 3 bases and J by 5 bases, with 11 bases left in between. The CDR3 sequence: CASSLEILDEQYF. The CDR3 nucleotides read TGTGCCAGCAGCTTGGAGATACTGGACGAGCAGTACTTC.

The chain carries TRBV3-1 (or the pseudogene TRBV3-2) and TRBJ2-2; TRBD2 aligns across 8 bases. Germline CDR1 and CDR2: LGHDT and YNNKEL (reference sequence). The CDR3 has 17 residues. After removal of 2 bases from V and 6 bases from J, the junction contained 11 bases not matched to a gene. DNA of the CDR3: TGTGCCAGCAGCCAACTGGGACTAGTTGATAACGCCGGGGAGCTGTTTTTT. This codes for CASSQLGLVDNAGELFF.

The chain joins TRBV7-2 to TRBJ2-7; D is undetermined. The V gene lost 3 bases and the J gene lost 4 bases, with 7 bases spanning the gap. Per germline, CDR1 SGHTA and CDR2 FQGNSA. The CDR3 totals 12 residues. CDR3: CASSLSLYEQYF. In nucleotides, the CDR3 is TGTGCCAGCAGCTTGAGTCTTTACGAGCAGTACTTC.

This rearrangement joins TRBV19 to TRBJ2-5; D possibly corresponds to TRBD1 (6 bases). This CDR3 comprises 15 residues. The V gene's germline CDR1 is LNHDA and CDR2 SQIVND (reference sequence). The V gene lost 3 bases and the J gene lost 4 bases, with 15 bases spanning the gap. The CDR3 loop is CASSIFQGPLETQYF. The CDR3 region has the DNA TGTGCCAGTAGTATCTTTCAGGGGCCATTAGAGACCCAGTACTTC.

The rearrangement uses TRBV7-8 and TRBJ1-2; 8 bases are a match to TRBD1. Germline lookup yields CDR1 SGHVS and CDR2 FQNEAQ. This CDR3 is built from 13 residues. J was trimmed by 9 bases and V by 6 bases; bases with no gene match: 9. The chain's CDR3 is CASSHGQGSRYTF. DNA of the CDR3: TGTGCCAGCAGTCACGGACAGGGTAGCCGCTACACCTTC.

The rearrangement links TRBV4-3 to TRBJ2-1, with a possible D match to TRBD2 (6 bases). V was trimmed by 4 bases and J by 5 bases, leaving 15 bases between them. Germline V lookup: CDR1 LGHNA, CDR2 YSLEER. This CDR3 is built from 15 residues. CDR3 nucleotide sequence: TGCGCCAGCAGCCCATGGGGGGAACTAAACAATGAGCAGTTCTTC. This sequence encodes CASSPWGELNNEQFF.

The chain employs TRBV6-6 and TRBJ2-7; 8 bases are shared with TRBD2. CDR3 length: 16 amino acids. Germline V gives CDR1 MNHNY, CDR2 SVGAGI (reference sequence). V was clipped by 6 bases and J by 4 bases; unmatched bases: 14. For the CDR3, the DNA is TGTGCCAGCAGAAGACTAGACGGGAGGGTTACATACGAGCAGTACTTC. This encodes CASRRLDGRVTYEQYF.